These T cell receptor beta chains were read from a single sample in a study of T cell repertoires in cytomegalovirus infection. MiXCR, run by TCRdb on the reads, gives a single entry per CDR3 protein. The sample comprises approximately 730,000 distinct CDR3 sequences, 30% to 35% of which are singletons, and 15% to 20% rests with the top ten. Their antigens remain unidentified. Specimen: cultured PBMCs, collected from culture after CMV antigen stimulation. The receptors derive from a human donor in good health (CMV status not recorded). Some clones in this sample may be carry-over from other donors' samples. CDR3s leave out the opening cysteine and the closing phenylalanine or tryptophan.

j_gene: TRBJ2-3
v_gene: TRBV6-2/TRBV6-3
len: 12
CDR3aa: ASRAGGWADTQY

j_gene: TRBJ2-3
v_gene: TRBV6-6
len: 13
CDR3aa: ASNPREGVGDTQY

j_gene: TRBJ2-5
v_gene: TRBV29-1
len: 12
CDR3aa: SALKGTGLETQY

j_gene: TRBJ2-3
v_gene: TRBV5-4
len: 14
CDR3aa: ASSLAAGSGTDTQY

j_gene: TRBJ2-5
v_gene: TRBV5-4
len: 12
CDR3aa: ASSLPGVEETQY

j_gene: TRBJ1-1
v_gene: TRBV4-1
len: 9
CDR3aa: ASSHGREAF

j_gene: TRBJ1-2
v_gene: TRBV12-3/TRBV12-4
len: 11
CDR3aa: ASSSITGGGYT

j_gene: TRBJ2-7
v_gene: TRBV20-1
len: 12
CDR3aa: SASLGGSGGEQY

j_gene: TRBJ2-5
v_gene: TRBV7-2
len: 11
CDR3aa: ASGLTSEETQY

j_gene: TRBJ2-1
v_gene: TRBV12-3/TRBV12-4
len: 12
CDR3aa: ASSPDAPHNEQF

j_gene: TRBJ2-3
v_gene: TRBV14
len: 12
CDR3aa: ASSQTYSTDTQY

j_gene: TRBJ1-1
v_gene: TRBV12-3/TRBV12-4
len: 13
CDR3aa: ASTLGGQGNTEAF

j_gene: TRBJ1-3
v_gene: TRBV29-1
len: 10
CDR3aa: SVDDGLNTIY

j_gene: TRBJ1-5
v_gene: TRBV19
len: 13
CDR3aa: ASSLGDGLNQPQH

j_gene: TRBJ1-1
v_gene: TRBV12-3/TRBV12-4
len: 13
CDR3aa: ASSALDGVNTEAF

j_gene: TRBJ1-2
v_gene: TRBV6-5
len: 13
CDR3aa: ASSYSRGVGYGYT

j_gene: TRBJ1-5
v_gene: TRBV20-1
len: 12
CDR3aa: SARGVGSYQPQH

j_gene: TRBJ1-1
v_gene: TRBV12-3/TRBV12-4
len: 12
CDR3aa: ASSLEGAVTEAF

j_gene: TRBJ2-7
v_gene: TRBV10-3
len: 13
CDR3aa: AISDGKGGAYEQY

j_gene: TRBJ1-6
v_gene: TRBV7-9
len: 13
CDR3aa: ASSSQRDRSSPLH

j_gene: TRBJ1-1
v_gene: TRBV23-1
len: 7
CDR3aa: AGYGEAF

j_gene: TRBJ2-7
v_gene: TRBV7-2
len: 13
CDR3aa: ASSPTGGGIAEQY

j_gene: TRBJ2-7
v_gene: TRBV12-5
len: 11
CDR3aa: ASGLGGQYEQY

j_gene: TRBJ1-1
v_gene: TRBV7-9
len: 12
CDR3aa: ASSQLSPNTEAF

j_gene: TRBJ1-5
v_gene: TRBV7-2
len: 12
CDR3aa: ASSRRQSNQPQH